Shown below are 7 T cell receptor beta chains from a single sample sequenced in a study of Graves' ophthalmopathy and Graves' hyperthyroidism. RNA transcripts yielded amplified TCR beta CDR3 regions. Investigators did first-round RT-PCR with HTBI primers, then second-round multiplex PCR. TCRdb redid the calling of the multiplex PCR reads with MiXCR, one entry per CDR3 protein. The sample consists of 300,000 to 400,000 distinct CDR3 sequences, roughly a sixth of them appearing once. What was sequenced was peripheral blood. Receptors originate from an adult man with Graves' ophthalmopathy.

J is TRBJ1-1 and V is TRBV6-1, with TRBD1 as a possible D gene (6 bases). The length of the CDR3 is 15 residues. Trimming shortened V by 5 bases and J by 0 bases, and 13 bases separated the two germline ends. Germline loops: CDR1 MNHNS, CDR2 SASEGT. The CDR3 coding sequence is TGTGCCAGCAGTCAACAGACAGGCCTGAACACTGAAGCTTTCTTT. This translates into CASSQQTGLNTEAFF.

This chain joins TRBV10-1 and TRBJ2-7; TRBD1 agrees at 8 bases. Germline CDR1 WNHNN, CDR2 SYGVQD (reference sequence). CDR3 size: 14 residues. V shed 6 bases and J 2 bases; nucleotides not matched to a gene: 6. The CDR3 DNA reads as TGCGCCAGCAGGGCCGGGACAGGACCCTACGAGCAGTACTTC. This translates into CASRAGTGPYEQYF.

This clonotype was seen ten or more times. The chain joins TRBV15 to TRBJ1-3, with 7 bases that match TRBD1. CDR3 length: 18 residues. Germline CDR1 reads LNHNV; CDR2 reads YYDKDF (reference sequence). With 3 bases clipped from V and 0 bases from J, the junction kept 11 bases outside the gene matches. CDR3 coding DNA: TGTGCCACCAGCAGTCTCGGGACAGCCTCCTTCTCTGGAAACACCATATATTTT. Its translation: CATSSLGTASFSGNTIYF.

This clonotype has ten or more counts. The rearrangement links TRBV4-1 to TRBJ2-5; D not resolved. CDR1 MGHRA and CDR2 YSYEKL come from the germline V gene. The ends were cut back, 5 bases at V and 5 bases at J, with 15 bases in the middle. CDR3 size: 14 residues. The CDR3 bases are TGCGCCAGCAGCGCTGGCGCGTGGAGCGAGACCCAGTACTTC. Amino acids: CASSAGAWSETQYF.

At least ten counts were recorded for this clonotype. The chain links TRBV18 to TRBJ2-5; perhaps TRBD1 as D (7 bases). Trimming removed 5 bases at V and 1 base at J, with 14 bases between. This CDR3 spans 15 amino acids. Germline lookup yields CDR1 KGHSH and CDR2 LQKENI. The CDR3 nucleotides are TGTGCCAGCTCATCCAGACAGGGAGGCCAAGAGACCCAGTACTTC. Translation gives CASSSRQGGQETQYF. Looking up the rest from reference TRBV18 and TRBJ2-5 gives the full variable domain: NAGVMQNPRHLVRRRGQEARLRCSPMKGHSHVYWYRQLPEEGLKFMVYLQKENIIDESGMPKERFSAEFPKEGPSILRIQQVVRGDSAAYFCASSSRQGGQETQYFGPGTRLLVL.

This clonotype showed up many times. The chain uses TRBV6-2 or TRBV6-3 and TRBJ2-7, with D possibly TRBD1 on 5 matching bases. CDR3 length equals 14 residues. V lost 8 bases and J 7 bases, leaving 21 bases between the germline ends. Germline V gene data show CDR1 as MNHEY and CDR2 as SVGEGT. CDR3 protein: CASGHPEQAWEQYF. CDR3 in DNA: TGTGCCAGCGGACACCCGGAGCAGGCCTGGGAGCAGTACTTC.

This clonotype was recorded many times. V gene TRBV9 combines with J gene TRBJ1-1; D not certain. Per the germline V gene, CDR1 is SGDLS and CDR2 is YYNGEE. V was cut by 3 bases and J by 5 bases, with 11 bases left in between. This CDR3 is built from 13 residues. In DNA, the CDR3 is TGTGCCAGCAGCGCCGACCTCGGGACTGAAGCTTTCTTT. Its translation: CASSADLGTEAFF.